The rows below give T cell receptor beta chains drawn from one sample of a study of neurological immune-mediated disorders. A single record per CDR3 protein comes from TCRdb applying MiXCR to the 5' RACE reads. Found here are about 70,000 distinct CDR3 sequences, roughly 4.4% of them singletons; the top ten hold 2.2%. The sample consisted of PBMCs. The receptor source for this set is an older woman with multiple sclerosis. CDR3s include the opening cysteine and the closing phenylalanine or tryptophan. D genes are given only for firm matches. Part of the rows lack a size; the others show once, few, many or a class for expanded clones.

TRBJ2-3 TRBV12-3/TRBV12-4 - many TGTGCCAGCAGTCTACAGGGTAGTACGCAGTATTTT CASSLQGSTQYF
TRBJ1-5 TRBV10-3 - many TGTGCCATCAGCCCTGGGGAGTATAATCAGCCCCAGCATTTT CAISPGEYNQPQHF
TRBJ1-5 TRBV27 TRBD1 few TGTGCCAGCAGGCGGACAGGGCTGCATCAGCCCCAGCATTTT CASRRTGLHQPQHF
TRBJ2-2 TRBV29-1 - many TGCAGCGTTGGTGGGTCCCACACCGGGGAGCTGTTTTTT CSVGGSHTGELFF
TRBJ2-3 TRBV5-1 - - TGCGCCAGCAGCTCCACTAGCACAGATACGCAGTATTTT CASSSTSTDTQYF
TRBJ2-3 TRBV29-1 - many TGCAGCGTGGTTCTTAGCACAGATACGCAGTATTTT CSVVLSTDTQYF
TRBJ1-5 TRBV3-1 - - TGTGCCAGCAGCCAGACCGGGGCCCAACCCCAGCATTTT CASSQTGAQPQHF
TRBJ2-7 TRBV7-2 TRBD2 many TGTGCCAGCAGCCCAGGGACTATGCGCGAGCAGTACTTC CASSPGTMREQYF
TRBJ1-1 TRBV7-9 - many TGTGCCAGCAGCTTTCCGGACAGAGGCACTGAAGCTTTCTTT CASSFPDRGTEAFF
TRBJ1-1 TRBV7-6 TRBD1 many TGTGCCAGCAGGTCAGGGGGCTTGAACACTGAAGCTTTCTTT CASRSGGLNTEAFF
TRBJ2-7 TRBV5-1 - many TGCGCCAGCAGCCCCGAAGAATGGGGGCCCAAGGAGCAGTACTTC CASSPEEWGPKEQYF
TRBJ2-1 TRBV20-1 TRBD2 - TGCAGTGCTAGAGATAGGACTAGCGGGCAATACAATGAGCAGTTCTTC CSARDRTSGQYNEQFF
TRBJ2-5 TRBV7-6 - many TGTGCCCAGGGTCGGCTCGGGGAGACCCAGTACTTC CAQGRLGETQYF
TRBJ2-1 TRBV3-1 TRBD2 many TGTGCCAGCAGCCAAGTGGGGCTAGCGGGAAAAACCTACAATGAGCAGTTCTTC CASSQVGLAGKTYNEQFF
TRBJ2-1 TRBV20-1 - many TGCAGTGCTATGACTAGTAGGATTTTCGCCTACAATGAGCAGTTCTTC CSAMTSRIFAYNEQFF
TRBJ2-1 TRBV29-1 - many TGCAGCGTTGTACACAATGAGCAGTTCTTC CSVVHNEQFF
TRBJ1-5 TRBV3-1 - many TGTGCCAGCAGCCAAAGGGGTCAGCCCCAGCATTTT CASSQRGQPQHF
TRBJ1-1 TRBV6-5 - many TGTGCCAGCAGTTACCCTGGGGGCACTGAAGCTTTCTTT CASSYPGGTEAFF
TRBJ2-7 TRBV12-3/TRBV12-4 TRBD2 many TGTGCCAGCAGTTTTAGCGGGAGTGGCTCCTACGAGCAGTACTTC CASSFSGSGSYEQYF
TRBJ2-1 TRBV3-1 - many TGTGCCAGCAGCCTAACCGGACTAGAGCAGTTCTTC CASSLTGLEQFF
TRBJ2-1 TRBV7-9 - - TGTGCCAGCAGCTTAGTTTCAGGCTACAATGAGCAGTTCTTC CASSLVSGYNEQFF
TRBJ2-7 TRBV20-1 TRBD2 many TGCAGTGCTAGAGAACCGGGATTAGCGGGAACCTACGAGCAGTACTTC CSAREPGLAGTYEQYF
TRBJ1-2 TRBV4-1 TRBD1 many TGCGCCAGCAGCCACCCAACCCGACAGGGGGCGGATGGCTACACCTTC CASSHPTRQGADGYTF
TRBJ2-2 TRBV9 - many TGTGCCAGCAGCGTAGCTAGCTCGCCCCAGCACGGGGAGCTGTTTTTT CASSVASSPQHGELFF
TRBJ2-1 TRBV20-1 - many TGCAGTGCTCTCCAATACAATGAGCAGTTCTTC CSALQYNEQFF
TRBJ1-1 TRBV18 TRBD1 few TGTGCCAGCTCGCAGGAATACAGGGGGGAAGCTTTCTTT CASSQEYRGEAFF
TRBJ1-4 TRBV7-2 TRBD1 many TGTGCCAGCAGCAGTCAGACAGGGGCAAGGGAAAAACTGTTTTTT CASSSQTGAREKLFF
TRBJ2-1 TRBV5-6 TRBD1 many TGTGCCAGCAGCTTGGTAGGGACAGCTTACAATGAGCAGTTCTTC CASSLVGTAYNEQFF
TRBJ2-1 TRBV15 - many TGTGCCACCCGGGACTTCGGTGGCTCCTACAATGAGCAGTTCTTC CATRDFGGSYNEQFF
TRBJ2-2 TRBV5-1 - many TGCGCCAGCAGCCTGACGGGAAACACCGGGGAGCTGTTTTTT CASSLTGNTGELFF
TRBJ2-7 TRBV20-1 - - TGCAGTGCTCTTAGGTCGGGCTCCTACGAGCAGTACTTC CSALRSGSYEQYF
TRBJ2-5 TRBV4-3 TRBD2 many TGCGCCAGCAGCCACGGACTAGCGGAAGAGACCCAGTACTTC CASSHGLAEETQYF
TRBJ1-2 TRBV4-3 TRBD1 many TGCGCCAGCAGCCAAGAGGACAGGGGAGGCTATGGCTACACCTTC CASSQEDRGGYGYTF
TRBJ2-7 TRBV20-1 TRBD2 many TGCAGTGCTAGAGTTCATAGCGGGAGTCGGGTCGAGCAGTACTTC CSARVHSGSRVEQYF
TRBJ2-6 TRBV4-1 - many TGCGCCAGCAGCCAAGTTACCTTGTCGGCAGGGTATTCTGGGGCCAACGTCCTGACTTTC CASSQVTLSAGYSGANVLTF
TRBJ2-1 TRBV20-1 - many TGCAGTGTATCCGGGACTGAAGCCTACAATGAGCAGTTCTTC CSVSGTEAYNEQFF
TRBJ1-5 TRBV20-1 - many TGCAGTGCTAAGGGTGGGGGGGTAGCTCAGCCCCAGCATTTT CSAKGGGVAQPQHF
TRBJ2-2 TRBV29-1 - many TGCAGCGCGGGGATTGGCGGGGTGAACACCGGGGAGCTGTTTTTT CSAGIGGVNTGELFF
TRBJ2-1 TRBV6-1 - few TGTGCCAGCAGTGAATCGTTTCCCAATGAGCAGTTCTTC CASSESFPNEQFF
TRBJ2-4 TRBV5-5 - many TGTGCCAGCCGGGGGTCTCCCAAAAACATTCAGTACTTC CASRGSPKNIQYF
TRBJ2-1 TRBV10-3 - few TGTGCCATCAGTGAGTCAGAAGACAATGAGCAGTTCTTC CAISESEDNEQFF
TRBJ2-3 TRBV18 - many TGTGCCAGCTCGCCGCGGGGGCCTCGGACAGATACGCAGTATTTT CASSPRGPRTDTQYF
TRBJ2-7 TRBV5-5 TRBD1 medium-sized TGTGCCAGCAGCAAACGGACAGGCGACTCCTACGAGCAGTACTTC CASSKRTGDSYEQYF
TRBJ1-2 TRBV5-1 TRBD1 few TGCGCCAGCAGCTCCACAGGGGGTATTGGCTACACCTTC CASSSTGGIGYTF
TRBJ2-7 TRBV27 TRBD1 - TGTGCCAGCAGCCCAGGGGGTGCTTACGAGCAGTACTTC CASSPGGAYEQYF
TRBJ2-1 TRBV5-8 TRBD1 many TGTGCCAGCAGCCTCAGGGGGACAGGGTACAATGAGCAGTTCTTC CASSLRGTGYNEQFF
TRBJ2-2 TRBV7-6 - many TGTGCCAGCAGCTTAGCCGTCTTGAACACCGGGGAGCTGTTTTTT CASSLAVLNTGELFF
TRBJ2-5 TRBV12-3/TRBV12-4 - few TGTGCCAGCAGTTTAGGATATGCGGGTCCCACAAGTTCTCACCACTTC CASSLGYAGPTSSHHF